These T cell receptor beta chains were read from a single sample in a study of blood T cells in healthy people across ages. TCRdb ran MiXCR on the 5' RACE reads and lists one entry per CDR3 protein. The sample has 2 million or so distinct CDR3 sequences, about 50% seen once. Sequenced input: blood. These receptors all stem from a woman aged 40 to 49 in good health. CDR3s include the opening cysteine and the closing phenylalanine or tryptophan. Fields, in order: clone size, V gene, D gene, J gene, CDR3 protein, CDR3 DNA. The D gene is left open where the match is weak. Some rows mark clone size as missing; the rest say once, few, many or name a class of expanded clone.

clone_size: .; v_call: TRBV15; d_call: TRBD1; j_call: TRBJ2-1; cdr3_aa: CATSGTGTGRNNEQFF; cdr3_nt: TGTGCCACCAGCGGAACCGGGACAGGCCGAAACAATGAGCAGTTCTTC
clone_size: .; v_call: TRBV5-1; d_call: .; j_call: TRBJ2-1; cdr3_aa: CASSQTGPRGEQFF; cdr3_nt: TGCGCCAGCAGCCAAACGGGGCCCCGGGGTGAGCAGTTCTTC
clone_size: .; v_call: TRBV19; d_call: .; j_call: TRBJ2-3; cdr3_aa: CASSIKRADTQYF; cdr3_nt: TGTGCCAGTAGTATCAAAAGGGCCGATACGCAGTATTTT
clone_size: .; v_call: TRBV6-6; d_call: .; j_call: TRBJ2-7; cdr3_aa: CASRNGIYEQYF; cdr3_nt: TGTGCCAGCAGAAACGGAATCTACGAGCAGTACTTC
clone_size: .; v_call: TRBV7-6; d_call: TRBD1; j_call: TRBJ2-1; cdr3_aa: CASSLLSSTGANEQFF; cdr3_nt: TGTGCCAGCAGCCTTTTGTCTTCGACAGGGGCCAATGAGCAGTTCTTC
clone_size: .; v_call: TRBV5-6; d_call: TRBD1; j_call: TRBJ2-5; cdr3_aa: CASSDSGQGQETQYF; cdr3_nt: TGTGCCAGCAGCGACTCTGGACAGGGGCAAGAGACCCAGTACTTC
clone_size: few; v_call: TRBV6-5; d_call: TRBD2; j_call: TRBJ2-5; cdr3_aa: CASSYSGGLAETQYF; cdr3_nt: TGTGCCAGCAGTTATAGCGGGGGACTCGCGGAGACCCAGTACTTC
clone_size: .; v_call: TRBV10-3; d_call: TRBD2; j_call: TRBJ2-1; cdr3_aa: CAISSIAGASYNEQFF; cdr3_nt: TGTGCCATCAGTTCCATAGCGGGGGCATCCTACAATGAGCAGTTCTTC
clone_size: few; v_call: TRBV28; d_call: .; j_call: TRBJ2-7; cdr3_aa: CASSFNSRQGGIEQYF; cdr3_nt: TGTGCCAGCAGTTTTAATTCCCGGCAGGGTGGTATCGAGCAGTACTTC
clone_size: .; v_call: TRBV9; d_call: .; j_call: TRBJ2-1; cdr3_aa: CASSVDGSGLNEQFF; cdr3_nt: TGTGCCAGCAGCGTAGATGGTAGCGGCCTGAATGAGCAGTTCTTC